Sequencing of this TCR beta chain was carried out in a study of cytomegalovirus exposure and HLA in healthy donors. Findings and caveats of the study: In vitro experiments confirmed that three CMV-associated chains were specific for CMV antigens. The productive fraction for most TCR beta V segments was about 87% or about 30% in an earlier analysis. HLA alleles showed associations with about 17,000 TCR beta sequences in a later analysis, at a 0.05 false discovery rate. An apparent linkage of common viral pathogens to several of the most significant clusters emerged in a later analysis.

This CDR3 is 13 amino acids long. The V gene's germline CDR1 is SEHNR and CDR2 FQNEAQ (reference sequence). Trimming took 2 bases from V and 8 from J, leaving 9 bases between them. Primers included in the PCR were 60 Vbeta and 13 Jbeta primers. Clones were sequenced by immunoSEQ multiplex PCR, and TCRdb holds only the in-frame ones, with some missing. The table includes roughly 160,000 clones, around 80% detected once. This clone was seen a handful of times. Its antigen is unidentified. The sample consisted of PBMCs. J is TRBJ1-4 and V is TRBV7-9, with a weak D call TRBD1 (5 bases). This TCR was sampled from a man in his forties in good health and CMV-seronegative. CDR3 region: CASSLLQAEKLFF. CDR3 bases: TGTGCCAGCAGCTTACTACAGGCGGAAAAACTGTTTTTT.